The 17 T cell receptor beta chains presented below share a single source sample, sequenced in a study of identical twins. A single record per CDR3 protein comes from TCRdb applying MiXCR to the 5' RACE reads. The sample shows roughly 250,000 distinct CDR3 sequences, roughly an eighth of them seen only once. Sequencing was performed on memory (CD45RO+) T cells sorted from blood. The receptors originated from a woman younger than 35 in good health.

The J gene is TRBJ2-2, the V gene TRBV12-3 or TRBV12-4, with 9 positions matching TRBD1. The J segment lost 1 base and the V segment lost 10 bases, leaving 7 bases of the junction unmatched. The CDR3 runs to 15 residues. The CDR3 DNA sequence: TGTGCCACCGAAAGGGGACAGGGGAACACCGGGGAGCTGTTTTTT. Amino acids: CATERGQGNTGELFF.

This clonotype appeared a few times. The chain carries TRBV3-1 and TRBJ2-7; 8 bases agree with TRBD2. CDR1 LGHDT and CDR2 YNNKEL come from the germline V gene (reference sequence). CDR3 length: 15 amino acids. Trimming cost V 5 bases and J 0 bases; bases outside gene matches: 6. CDR3 sequence reads: CASSYTSGPSYEQYF. The CDR3 DNA reads as TGTGCCAGCAGCTACACTAGCGGCCCCTCCTACGAGCAGTACTTC.

As for this clonotype: Sequence at one end of the junction differs from germline and may be a read error. The chain joins TRBV20-1 to TRBJ2-7, with 11 nucleotides matching TRBD2. CDR3 length: 17 residues. Germline loops: CDR1 DFQATT, CDR2 SNEGSKA (reference sequence). This CDR3 reads CCARDSRAGTSGHEQYF. The DNA of the CDR3 is TGCTGTGCTAGAGATAGCAGGGCCGGGACTAGCGGCCACGAGCAGTACTTC.

This clonotype was counted many times. The genes are TRBV24-1 and TRBJ2-1, with TRBD1 matching 8 bases. Germline CDR1 is KGHDR and CDR2 is SFDVKD. The CDR3 is 18 amino acids. V trimming: 4 bases; J trimming: 3 bases; junction bases outside the gene matches: 13. CDR3 nucleotides: TGTGCCACCAGTGAGTCTTCTCCGACAGGGGTCTTCTACAATGAGCAGTTCTTC. Amino acid sequence: CATSESSPTGVFYNEQFF.

This clonotype was picked up many times. The V and J genes are TRBV5-1 and TRBJ2-3, with unresolved D. CDR1 and CDR2 (germline): SGHRS, YFSETQ. This CDR3 spans 12 amino acids. Trimming pared 0 bases from V and 3 bases from J, leaving 2 bases between. The CDR3 protein is CASSLETDTQYF. CDR3 nucleotide sequence: TGCGCCAGCAGCTTGGAAACAGATACGCAGTATTTT.

This clonotype was recorded many times. This sequence joins TRBV27 and TRBJ2-1; 7 bases fit TRBD2. Germline assignment: CDR1 MNHEY and CDR2 SMNVEV (reference sequence). The CDR3 is 14 residues long. The J segment lost 5 bases and the V segment lost 7 bases, leaving 8 bases of the junction unmatched. DNA of the CDR3: TGTGCCAGCACTCAACACCGGGGGGACAATGAGCAGTTCTTC. Translating gives CASTQHRGDNEQFF.

Many counts were recorded for this clonotype. The chain has TRBV5-5 and TRBJ2-1; 12 positions agree with TRBD2. The V gene end was trimmed by 4 bases and the J gene end by 7 bases; junction bases not matched to a gene: 6. Looked up from germline, CDR1 is SGHKS and CDR2 is YYEKEE (reference sequence). The CDR3 extends over 15 amino acids. The CDR3 region has the DNA TGTGCCAGCAGCCCGACTAGCGGGAGCCCAAATGAGCAGTTCTTC. Amino acids: CASSPTSGSPNEQFF.

This chain joins TRBV30 and TRBJ1-4; D is unresolved. CDR1 and CDR2 from the germline V gene are GTSNPN and SVGIG (reference sequence). Trimming stripped 2 bases from V and 7 bases from J, with 5 bases between. There are 11 residues in the CDR3. This CDR3 is CAWSTSEKLFF. CDR3 coding DNA: TGTGCCTGGAGTACGAGTGAAAAACTGTTTTTT.

The rearrangement joins TRBV11-2 to TRBJ2-7; 11 bases agree with TRBD2. The CDR3 length is 18 residues. Germline loops: CDR1 SGHAT, CDR2 FQNNGV. V dropped 2 bases and J dropped 1; count of bases not matched to a gene: 10. The DNA for the CDR3 is TGTGCCAGCAGCTTATTAATGGGACTAGCGGACAATTCCTACGAGCAGTACTTC. This sequence encodes CASSLLMGLADNSYEQYF.

The chain links TRBV7-9 to TRBJ2-5; the D gene is possibly TRBD2 (6 bases). CDR3 length: 14 residues. CDR1 is SEHNR, CDR2 FQNEAQ, per germline (reference sequence). Trimming removed 3 bases at V and 4 bases at J, with 12 bases between. The CDR3 sequence: CASSLAAGLETQYF. The CDR3 DNA is TGTGCCAGCAGCTTGGCTGCGGGGCTAGAGACCCAGTACTTC. Full variable domain (outside the CDR3, taken from reference TRBV7-9 and TRBJ2-5): DTGVSQNPRHKITKRGQNVTFRCDPISEHNRLYWYRQTLGQGPEFLTYFQNEAQLEKSRLLSDRFSAERPKGSFSTLEIQRTEQGDSAMYLCASSLAAGLETQYFGPGTRLLVL.

This clonotype was seen a few times. The chain joins TRBV5-1 to TRBJ1-4, with 7 bases lining up with TRBD1. This CDR3 is 14 amino acids long. The germline CDR1 and CDR2 sequences are SGHRS and YFSETQ. With 4 bases clipped from V and 7 bases from J, the junction kept 7 bases outside the gene matches. The CDR3 loop reads CASSPGQNGEKLFF. The DNA of the CDR3 is TGCGCCAGCAGCCCGGGACAGAACGGTGAAAAACTGTTTTTT.

This chain uses TRBV20-1 with TRBJ2-3; 7 bases are shared with TRBD2. J was trimmed by 4 bases and V by 3 bases; bases with no gene match: 7. Germline loops: CDR1 DFQATT, CDR2 SNEGSKA (reference sequence). CDR3 size: 14 residues. The CDR3 sequence: CSARMGGAADTQYF. The CDR3 nucleotides are TGCAGTGCTAGGATGGGAGGGGCAGCAGATACGCAGTATTTT.

This clonotype was recorded many times. V and J are TRBV7-3 and TRBJ2-3; 9 nucleotides align to TRBD1. From germline, CDR1 is SGHTA and CDR2 FQGTGA. V lost 4 bases, J lost 3 bases, and 2 bases stayed unmatched. The CDR3 totals 14 residues. The CDR3 DNA reads as TGTGCCAGCAGCTCAGGGACAGGGACAGATACGCAGTATTTT. Protein product: CASSSGTGTDTQYF. The whole variable domain, remainder taken from reference TRBV7-3 and TRBJ2-3, is GAGVSQTPSNKVTEKGKYVELRCDPISGHTALYWYRQSLGQGPEFLIYFQGTGAADDSGLPNDRFFAVRPEGSVSTLKIQRTERGDSAVYLCASSSGTGTDTQYFGPGTRLTVL.

Ten or more counts support this clonotype. The V and J genes are TRBV6-1 and TRBJ1-2; a weak D match, TRBD1 (5 bases). From germline, CDR1 is MNHNS and CDR2 SASEGT. The CDR3 sequence is 15 residues long. V lost 7 bases, J lost 4 bases, and 19 bases lay in between. The CDR3 loop is CASTGRGGQSYGYTF. CDR3 sequence (DNA): TGTGCCAGCACGGGGAGGGGAGGTCAGAGCTATGGCTACACCTTC.

V gene TRBV20-1 combines with J gene TRBJ2-3; TRBD2 might be the D (5 bases). This CDR3 has 14 amino acids. Germline CDR1 reads DFQATT; CDR2 reads SNEGSKA (reference sequence). Trimming removed 1 base at V and 2 bases at J, with 10 bases between. The CDR3 loop reads CSARAGSFTDTQYF. Written as DNA, the CDR3 is TGCAGTGCTAGAGCGGGATCTTTCACAGATACGCAGTATTTT.

This clonotype was seen a handful of times. CDR3 in DNA: TGTGCCAGCAGCCAAGATCCTAGAGTCCCAGGCGGCTACACCTTC. The encoded protein is CASSQDPRVPGGYTF. The chain couples TRBV3-1 to TRBJ1-2, with D unresolved. The V gene lost 0 bases and the J gene lost 8 bases, with 16 bases spanning the gap. Germline-derived CDR1 and CDR2 are LGHDT and YNNKEL (reference sequence). This CDR3 has 15 residues.

This clonotype showed up just a few times. V usage is TRBV28 and J usage is TRBJ1-2, with D hard to call. Trimming took off 4 bases at V and 8 bases at J, with 8 bases between the two ends. Germline CDR1 MDHEN, CDR2 SYDVKM. The CDR3 has 11 amino acids. CDR3 sequence: CASSWGTGYTF. CDR3 in DNA: TGTGCCAGCAGTTGGGGAACCGGCTACACCTTC.